These 12 T cell receptor beta chains originate from one sample sequenced in a study of neurological immune-mediated disorders. TCRdb processed the 5' RACE reads anew with MiXCR; each CDR3 protein has one entry. Here the sample spans tens of thousands of distinct CDR3 sequences, approximately 10% being singletons. Sequencing was performed on PBMCs. The receptors here all came from a man aged 40-49 years in good health.

In this sample, this clonotype turned up many times. The rearrangement links TRBV18 to TRBJ2-1; no clear D. There are 14 residues in the CDR3. V was cut by 2 bases and J by 10 bases, with 15 bases left in between. Germline V gene lookup returns CDR1 KGHSH and CDR2 LQKENI. The CDR3 coding sequence is TGTGCCAGCTCACCAGTCCAGGCCCTCATGGAGCAGTTCTTC. Translation gives CASSPVQALMEQFF. The full variable domain, completed using reference TRBV18 and TRBJ2-1, is NAGVMQNPRHLVRRRGQEARLRCSPMKGHSHVYWYRQLPEEGLKFMVYLQKENIIDESGMPKERFSAEFPKEGPSILRIQQVVRGDSAAYFCASSPVQALMEQFFGPGTRLTVL.

This clonotype was detected ten times or more. This chain links TRBV5-1 with TRBJ2-3; D possibly matches TRBD1 or TRBD2 (6 bases each). The CDR3 extends over 15 amino acids. The V end lost 0 bases, the J end lost 0 bases, and 8 bases lay between the germline ends. Germline-derived CDR1 and CDR2 are SGHRS and YFSETQ. CDR3 sequence: CASSLAGASTDTQYF. CDR3 in DNA: TGCGCCAGCAGCTTGGCGGGGGCCAGCACAGATACGCAGTATTTT.

This chain joins TRBV7-2 and TRBJ2-5; no clear D. This CDR3 is 13 amino acids long. The germline CDR1 and CDR2 sequences are SGHTA and FQGNSA. V was cut by 5 bases and J by 7 bases, with 14 bases left in between. The CDR3 reads CASSRDRVGTQYF. CDR3 in DNA: TGTGCCAGCAGCAGAGATCGGGTCGGGACCCAGTACTTC. Full variable domain (remainder filled in from reference TRBV7-2 and TRBJ2-5): GAGVSQSPSNKVTEKGKDVELRCDPISGHTALYWYRQSLGQGLEFLIYFQGNSAPDKSGLPSDRFSAERTGGSVSTLTIQRTQQEDSAVYLCASSRDRVGTQYFGPGTRLLVL.

This clonotype was seen many times. The chain is built from TRBV20-1 and TRBJ2-5, with D uncertain. Trimming removed 5 bases from V and 4 bases from J, with 5 bases in between. In germline, CDR1 is DFQATT, CDR2 SNEGSKA (reference sequence). This CDR3 is 10 amino acids long. The CDR3 DNA reads TGCAGTGCTGTGCGAGAGACCCAGTACTTC. Amino acid sequence: CSAVRETQYF.

The chain has TRBV7-3 and TRBJ2-7, with D perhaps given as TRBD1 or TRBD2 (5 bases each). V dropped 5 bases and J dropped 6 bases, with 14 bases sitting between them. The germline V gene encodes CDR1 SGHTA and CDR2 FQGTGA. The CDR3 sequence is 13 residues long. The CDR3, as DNA: TGTGCCAGCAGCGCCGGGACCCAATCCGAGCAGTACTTC. Translating it yields CASSAGTQSEQYF.

In this sample, this clonotype turned up many times. The chain joins TRBV3-1 to TRBJ2-5; no definite D call. Germline V lookup: CDR1 LGHDT, CDR2 YNNKEL (reference sequence). This CDR3 region has 13 residues. The germline V and J ends were trimmed by 2 bases and 1 base, with 5 bases remaining between them. The CDR3 sequence: CASSQYIQETQYF. DNA of the CDR3: TGTGCCAGCAGCCAATATATCCAAGAGACCCAGTACTTC.

This clonotype was observed at least ten times. The CDR3 DNA is TGCAGTGCTTTTCCTCAGGGGGCAGGGGGCAAGGGCTACACCTTC. Its protein is CSAFPQGAGGKGYTF. This chain connects TRBV20-1 to TRBJ1-2; 8 bases are shared with TRBD1. The germline gives CDR1 DFQATT, CDR2 SNEGSKA (reference sequence). With 5 bases clipped from V and 8 bases from J, the junction kept 16 bases outside the gene matches. The CDR3 has 15 amino acids.

This clonotype was counted at least ten times. The chain has TRBV5-1 and TRBJ1-1; a weak D match, TRBD1 (5 bases). This CDR3 is built from 16 residues. CDR1 and CDR2 (germline): SGHRS, YFSETQ. The germline V and J ends were trimmed by 0 bases and 0 bases, with 12 bases remaining between them. The CDR3 spells CASSLVPGGLNTEAFF. CDR3 DNA sequence: TGCGCCAGCAGCTTGGTCCCGGGGGGGTTGAACACTGAAGCTTTCTTT.

This clonotype was counted many times. The chain carries TRBV5-1 and TRBJ1-1; D might be TRBD1 (6 bases). The CDR3 runs 14 residues. Per germline, CDR1 SGHRS and CDR2 YFSETQ. Trimming took off 3 bases at V and 1 base at J, with 10 bases between the two ends. The CDR3 loop is CASSWTDANTEAFF. The CDR3 coding sequence is TGCGCCAGCAGCTGGACAGACGCGAACACTGAAGCTTTCTTT.

This clonotype was detected many times. The V gene is TRBV2, the J gene TRBJ2-5, with TRBD2 identical over 10 bases. The CDR3 consists of 14 residues. The J segment lost 4 bases and the V segment lost 6 bases, leaving 5 bases of the junction unmatched. Germline CDR1 and CDR2: SNHLY and FYNNEI. In DNA form, the CDR3 reads TGTGCCAGCAGCAAGCGGGGGGGCGGAGAGACCCAGTACTTC. It yields the protein CASSKRGGGETQYF. The full variable domain, in which reference TRBV2 and TRBJ2-5 provide the parts outside the CDR3, is EPEVTQTPSHQVTQMGQEVILRCVPISNHLYFYWYRQILGQKVEFLVSFYNNEISEKSEIFDDQFSVERPDGSNFTLKIRSTKLEDSAMYFCASSKRGGGETQYFGPGTRLLVL.

This clonotype was detected many times. The chain has TRBV7-9 and TRBJ2-1; D remains unclear. CDR3 length: 15 amino acids. The germline V and J ends were trimmed by 4 bases and 8 bases, with 18 bases remaining between them. The germline gives CDR1 SEHNR, CDR2 FQNEAQ (reference sequence). CDR3 region: CASSSPYAETDEQFF. CDR3 bases: TGTGCCAGCAGCTCCCCGTACGCCGAAACAGATGAGCAGTTCTTC.

This clonotype was observed at least ten times. The chain is built from TRBV11-2 and TRBJ2-7; 14 bases agree with TRBD2. With V trimmed by 4 bases and J by 0 bases, 5 bases remained unmatched. Germline V lookup: CDR1 SGHAT, CDR2 FQNNGV. CDR3 length: 17 amino acids. This CDR3 is CASSWGLAGESSYEQYF. CDR3 DNA sequence: TGTGCCAGCAGCTGGGGACTAGCGGGGGAAAGCTCCTACGAGCAGTACTTC. Full variable domain (rest looked up from reference TRBV11-2 and TRBJ2-7): EAGVAQSPRYKIIEKRQSVAFWCNPISGHATLYWYQQILGQGPKLLIQFQNNGVVDDSQLPKDRFSAERLKGVDSTLKIQPAKLEDSAVYLCASSWGLAGESSYEQYFGPGTRLTVT.